The 2 T cell receptor beta chains below all came from one sample that was sequenced in a study of response to subunit inactivated influenza vaccine. TCRdb passed the RT-PCR reads through MiXCR, listing each CDR3 protein once. Of some 500,000 distinct CDR3 sequences in the sample, 10% to 15% were seen once. Material: PBMCs from blood, obtained 45 days after vaccination. These receptors came from a man over 45 who received an inactivated influenza vaccine.

The genes are TRBV4-2 and TRBJ2-1; unclear D gene. Trimming removed 1 base at V and 0 bases at J, with 10 bases between. Germline CDR1 LGHNA, CDR2 YNFKEQ. The CDR3 covers 16 residues. CDR3 sequence (DNA): TGTGCCAGCAGCCAAGTTGCCCTGTCCTCCTACAATGAGCAGTTCTTC. Translated, it gives CASSQVALSSYNEQFF.

This clonotype was found a few times. The chain is built from TRBV20-1 and TRBJ2-5; unclear D gene. V shed 0 bases and J shed 9 bases, with 17 bases lying between them. The CDR3 has 14 amino acids. Looked up from germline, CDR1 is DFQATT and CDR2 is SNEGSKA (reference sequence). DNA for the CDR3: TGCAGTGCTAGAGATCTGGGTCCTGGGTGGCCCCAGTACTTC. Translated, it gives CSARDLGPGWPQYF.